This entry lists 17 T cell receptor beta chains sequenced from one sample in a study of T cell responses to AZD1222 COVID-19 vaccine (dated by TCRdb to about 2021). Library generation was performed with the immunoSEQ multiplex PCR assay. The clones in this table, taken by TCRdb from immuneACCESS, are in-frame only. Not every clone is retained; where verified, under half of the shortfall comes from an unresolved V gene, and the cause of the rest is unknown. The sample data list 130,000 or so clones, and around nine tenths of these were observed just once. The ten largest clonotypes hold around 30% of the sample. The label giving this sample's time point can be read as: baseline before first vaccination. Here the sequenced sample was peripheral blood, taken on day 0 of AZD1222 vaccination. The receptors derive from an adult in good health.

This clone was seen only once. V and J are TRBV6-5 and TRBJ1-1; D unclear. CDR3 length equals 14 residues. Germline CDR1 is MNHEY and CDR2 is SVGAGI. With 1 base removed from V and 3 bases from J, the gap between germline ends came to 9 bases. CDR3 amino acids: CASSYLREDTEAFF. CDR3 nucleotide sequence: TGTGCCAGCAGTTACTTGAGGGAGGACACTGAAGCTTTCTTT.

This CDR3 is CASSLKGQGAGEQYF. DNA of the CDR3: TGTGCCAGCAGCTTGAAGGGACAGGGGGCAGGGGAGCAGTACTTC. The chain combines TRBV5-4 with TRBJ2-7, with 12 bases identical to TRBD1. The CDR3 loop spans 15 amino acids. In germline, CDR1 is SGHNT, CDR2 YYREEE (reference sequence). Trimming at V came to 1 base and at J to 7 bases, leaving 6 bases not matched to a gene.

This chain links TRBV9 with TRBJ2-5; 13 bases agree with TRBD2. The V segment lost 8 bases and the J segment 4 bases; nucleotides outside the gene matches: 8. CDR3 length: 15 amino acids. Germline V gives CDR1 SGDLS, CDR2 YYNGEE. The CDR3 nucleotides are TGTGCCAGTGCACCGGGACTAGCGGGACCAGAGACCCAGTACTTC. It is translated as CASAPGLAGPETQYF.

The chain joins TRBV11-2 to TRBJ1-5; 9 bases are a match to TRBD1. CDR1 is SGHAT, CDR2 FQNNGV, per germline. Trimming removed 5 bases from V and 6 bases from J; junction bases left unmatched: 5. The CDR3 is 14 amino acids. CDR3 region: CASSEQGAGQPQHF. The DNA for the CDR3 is TGTGCCAGCAGCGAACAGGGGGCGGGTCAGCCCCAGCATTTT.

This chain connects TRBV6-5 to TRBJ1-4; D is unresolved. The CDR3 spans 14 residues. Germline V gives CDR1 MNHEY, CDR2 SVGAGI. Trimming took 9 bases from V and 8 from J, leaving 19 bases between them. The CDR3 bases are TGTGCCAGTAGCCCGAGGCCATCTAGAGAAAAACTGTTTTTT. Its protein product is CASSPRPSREKLFF.

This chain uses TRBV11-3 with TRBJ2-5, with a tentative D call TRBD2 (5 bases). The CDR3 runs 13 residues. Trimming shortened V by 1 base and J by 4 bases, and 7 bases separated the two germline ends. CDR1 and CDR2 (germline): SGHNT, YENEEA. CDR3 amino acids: CASSLGAGETQYF. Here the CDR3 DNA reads TGTGCCAGCAGCTTAGGGGCGGGAGAGACCCAGTACTTC.

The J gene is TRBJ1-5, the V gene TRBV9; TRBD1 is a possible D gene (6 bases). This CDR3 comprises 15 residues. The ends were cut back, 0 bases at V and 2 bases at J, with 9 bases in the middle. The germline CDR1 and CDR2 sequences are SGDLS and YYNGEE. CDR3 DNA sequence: TGTGCCAGCAGCGTAGGACAGGAGGGCAATCAGCCCCAGCATTTT. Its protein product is CASSVGQEGNQPQHF. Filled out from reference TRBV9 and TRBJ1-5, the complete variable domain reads DSGVTQTPKHLITATGQRVTLRCSPRSGDLSVYWYQQSLDQGLQFLIQYYNGEERAKGNILERFSAQQFPDLHSELNLSSLELGDSALYFCASSVGQEGNQPQHFGDGTRLSIL.

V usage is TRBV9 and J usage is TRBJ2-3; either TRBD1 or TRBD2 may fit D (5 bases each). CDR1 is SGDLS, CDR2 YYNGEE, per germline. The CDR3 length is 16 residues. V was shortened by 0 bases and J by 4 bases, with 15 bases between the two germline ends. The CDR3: CASSVAGTEGSDTQYF. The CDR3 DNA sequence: TGTGCCAGCAGCGTAGCCGGGACCGAAGGTTCAGATACGCAGTATTTT.

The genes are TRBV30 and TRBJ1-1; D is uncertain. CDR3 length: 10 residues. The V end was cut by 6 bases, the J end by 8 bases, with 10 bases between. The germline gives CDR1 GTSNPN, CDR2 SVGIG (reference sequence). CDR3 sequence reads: CACGLPEAFF. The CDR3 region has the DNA TGTGCCTGCGGACTGCCCGAAGCTTTCTTT.

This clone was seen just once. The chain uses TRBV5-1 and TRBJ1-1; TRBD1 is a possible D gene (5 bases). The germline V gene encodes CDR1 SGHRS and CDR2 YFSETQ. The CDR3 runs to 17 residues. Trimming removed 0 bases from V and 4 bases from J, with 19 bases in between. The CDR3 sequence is CASSLEEIGWGGTEAFF. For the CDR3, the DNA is TGCGCCAGCAGCTTGGAGGAAATCGGGTGGGGGGGCACTGAAGCTTTCTTT.

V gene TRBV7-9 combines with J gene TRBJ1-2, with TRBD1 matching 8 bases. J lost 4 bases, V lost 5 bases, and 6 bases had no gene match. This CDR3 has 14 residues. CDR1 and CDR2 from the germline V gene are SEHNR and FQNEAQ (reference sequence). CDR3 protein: CASSQDRVSYGYTF. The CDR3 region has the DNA TGTGCCAGCAGCCAGGACAGGGTGAGCTATGGCTACACCTTC.

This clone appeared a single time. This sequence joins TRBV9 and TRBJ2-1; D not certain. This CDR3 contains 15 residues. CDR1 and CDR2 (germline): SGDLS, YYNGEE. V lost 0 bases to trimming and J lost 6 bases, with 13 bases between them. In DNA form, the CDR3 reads TGTGCCAGCAGCGTAGAGCATTTGGGTGGCAATGAGCAGTTCTTC. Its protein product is CASSVEHLGGNEQFF.

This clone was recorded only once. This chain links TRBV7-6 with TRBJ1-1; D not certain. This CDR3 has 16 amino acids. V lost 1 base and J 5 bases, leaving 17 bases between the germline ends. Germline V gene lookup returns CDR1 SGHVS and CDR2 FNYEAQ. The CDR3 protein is CASSLDGSRVWTEAFF. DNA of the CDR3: TGTGCCAGCAGCTTAGACGGCAGCCGTGTATGGACTGAAGCTTTCTTT.

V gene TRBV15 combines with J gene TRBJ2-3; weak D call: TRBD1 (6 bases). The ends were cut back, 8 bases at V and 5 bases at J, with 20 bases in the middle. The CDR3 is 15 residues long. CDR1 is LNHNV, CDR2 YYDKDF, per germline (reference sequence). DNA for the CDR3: TGTGCCACCTCTTGCGGCCAGGGGCCGTTAGATACGCAGTATTTT. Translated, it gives CATSCGQGPLDTQYF.

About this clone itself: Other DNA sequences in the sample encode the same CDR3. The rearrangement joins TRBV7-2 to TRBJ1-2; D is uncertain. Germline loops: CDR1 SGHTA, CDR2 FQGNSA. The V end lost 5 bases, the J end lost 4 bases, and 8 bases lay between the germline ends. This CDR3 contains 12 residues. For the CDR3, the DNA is TGTGCCAGCAGCCCCGACTCCTATGGCTACACCTTC. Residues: CASSPDSYGYTF.

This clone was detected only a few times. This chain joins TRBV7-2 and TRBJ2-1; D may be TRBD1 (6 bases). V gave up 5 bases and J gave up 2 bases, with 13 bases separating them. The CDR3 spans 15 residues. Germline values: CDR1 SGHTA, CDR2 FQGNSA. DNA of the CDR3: TGTGCCAGCAGCCTAAGGGACACACCCTACAATGAGCAGTTCTTC. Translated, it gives CASSLRDTPYNEQFF.

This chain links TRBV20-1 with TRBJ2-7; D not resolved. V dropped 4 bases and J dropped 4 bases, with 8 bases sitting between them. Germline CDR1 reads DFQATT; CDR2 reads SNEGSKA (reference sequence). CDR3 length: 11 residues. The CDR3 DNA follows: TGCAGTGCTAAGCAAGAGTACGAGCAGTACTTC. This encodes CSAKQEYEQYF.